This passage covers 22 T cell receptor beta chains from one sample sequenced in a study of blood T cells in healthy people across ages. Next came a second PCR, run for about 7 to 12 cycles, which used a sample-barcoded 5' primer along with a J-beta primer mix. MiXCR, run by TCRdb on the 5' RACE reads, gives a single entry per CDR3 protein. Of some 1 million distinct CDR3 sequences in the sample, 40% to 45% were seen once. Sequenced material: blood. These TCRs come from a woman aged 55 to 70 in good health.

This clonotype has only a few counts. V usage is TRBV7-3 and J usage is TRBJ2-1; TRBD2 aligns across 11 bases. This CDR3 has 17 amino acids. Germline CDR1 is SGHTA and CDR2 is FQGTGA. J was trimmed by 10 bases and V by 5 bases; bases with no gene match: 16. CDR3 residues: CASSPGHGTSGLREQFF. The CDR3, as DNA: TGTGCCAGCAGCCCCGGGCACGGGACTAGCGGTTTAAGGGAGCAGTTCTTC.

This clonotype was seen only a few times. This chain links TRBV27 with TRBJ1-2; D is ambiguous. V lost 4 bases and J lost 5, with 11 bases in between. Germline V gives CDR1 MNHEY, CDR2 SMNVEV (reference sequence). The CDR3 consists of 13 residues. Written as DNA, the CDR3 is TGTGCCAGCAGTTCGGGCGGTCCATATGGCTACACCTTC. Encoded protein: CASSSGGPYGYTF.

The chain employs TRBV10-3 and TRBJ2-1; maybe TRBD1 (5 bases). This CDR3 spans 13 amino acids. Germline values: CDR1 ENHRY, CDR2 SYGVKD. The V and J ends lost 9 bases and 12 bases respectively, with 21 bases between them. CDR3 sequence reads: CAIPGPPERGQFF. The CDR3 bases are TGTGCCATACCCGGCCCCCCGGAAAGGGGGCAGTTCTTC.

Only a few counts were recorded for this clonotype. The chain recombines TRBV5-6 with TRBJ2-5; weak D call: TRBD1 (6 bases). Trimming removed 3 bases at V and 5 bases at J, with 23 bases between. There are 17 residues in the CDR3. CDR1 SGHDT and CDR2 YYEEEE come from the germline V gene. The DNA for the CDR3 is TGTGCCAGCAGCTCCCTTAGGGGGACGGATACTTCGGAGACCCAGTACTTC. Translation: CASSSLRGTDTSETQYF.

The chain is built from TRBV5-6 and TRBJ2-5, with TRBD1 matching over 8 bases. Germline CDR1 reads SGHDT; CDR2 reads YYEEEE. The ends lost 4 bases at V and 9 bases at J; junction bases unmatched: 8. The CDR3 runs 13 residues. Written as DNA, the CDR3 is TGTGCCAGCAGCAAGGACAGGGTGCCGTCCCAGTACTTC. Its translation: CASSKDRVPSQYF. The full variable domain, with the rest looked up from reference TRBV5-6 and TRBJ2-5, is DAGVTQSPTHLIKTRGQQVTLRCSPKSGHDTVSWYQQALGQGPQFIFQYYEEEERQRGNFPDRFSGHQFPNYSSELNVNALLLGDSALYLCASSKDRVPSQYFGPGTRLLVL.

V and J are TRBV5-1 and TRBJ2-5; maybe TRBD1 (6 bases). Germline assignment: CDR1 SGHRS and CDR2 YFSETQ. The CDR3 length is 15 residues. V was clipped by 0 bases and J by 11 bases, with 20 bases between them. The CDR3 sequence: CASSLGTGYYNEQYF. CDR3 nucleotide sequence: TGCGCCAGCAGCTTGGGTACAGGGTACTACAATGAGCAGTACTTC. Together with reference TRBV5-1 and TRBJ2-5, the CDR3 gives the full variable domain: KAGVTQTPRYLIKTRGQQVTLSCSPISGHRSVSWYQQTPGQGLQFLFEYFSETQRNKGNFPGRFSGRQFSNSRSEMNVSTLELGDSALYLCASSLGTGYYNEQYFGPGTRLLVL.

The chain uses TRBV7-3 and TRBJ2-1; 14 nucleotides match TRBD2. V trimming: 3 bases; J trimming: 7 bases; junction bases outside the gene matches: 8. This CDR3 region has 17 residues. Per germline, CDR1 SGHTA and CDR2 FQGTGA. The CDR3 coding sequence is TGTGCCAGCAGCTTGACTAGCGGGAGGGTCAGGTATAATGAGCAGTTCTTC. Its protein product is CASSLTSGRVRYNEQFF.

This sequence joins TRBV5-1 and TRBJ2-5; TRBD2 agrees at 9 bases. The J call may be faulty, since TRBJ2-7 better matches the DNA end. In germline, CDR1 is SGHRS, CDR2 YFSETQ. This CDR3 spans 15 amino acids. As DNA, the CDR3 is TGCGCCAGCAGCACCTCTAGCGGGATCTCCTACGAGCAGTACTTC. Translating gives CASSTSSGISYEQYF.

This clonotype occurred a few times. The chain couples TRBV7-9 to TRBJ2-7, with D uncertain. Trimming shortened V by 4 bases and J by 2 bases, and 18 bases separated the two germline ends. Germline V lookup: CDR1 SEHNR, CDR2 FQNEAQ (reference sequence). The CDR3 has 16 amino acids. The CDR3 spells CASSSPQARSPYEQYF. In DNA, the CDR3 is TGTGCCAGCAGCTCCCCTCAGGCGAGATCGCCCTACGAGCAGTACTTC. The variable domain in full, completed from reference TRBV7-9 and TRBJ2-7, reads DTGVSQNPRHKITKRGQNVTFRCDPISEHNRLYWYRQTLGQGPEFLTYFQNEAQLEKSRLLSDRFSAERPKGSFSTLEIQRTEQGDSAMYLCASSSPQARSPYEQYFGPGTRLTVT.

The chain joins TRBV20-1 to TRBJ2-2; possible D gene TRBD1, 6 bases. The V gene's germline CDR1 is DFQATT and CDR2 SNEGSKA (reference sequence). This CDR3 is built from 16 residues. V was trimmed by 5 bases and J by 1 base, leaving 17 bases between them. This CDR3 is CSALTGLTLNTGELFF. The DNA for the CDR3 is TGCAGTGCTCTTACAGGGCTTACATTGAACACCGGGGAGCTGTTTTTT.

The chain links TRBV14 to TRBJ2-1; D gene unclear. In germline, CDR1 is SGHDN, CDR2 FVKESK. V was trimmed by 0 bases and J by 3 bases, leaving 15 bases between them. The length of the CDR3 is 17 residues. CDR3 in amino acids: CASSQEGSRNVYNEQFF. DNA for the CDR3: TGTGCCAGCAGCCAAGAAGGGTCGCGGAACGTCTACAATGAGCAGTTCTTC.

The rearrangement uses TRBV14 and TRBJ2-4; no clear D gene. The CDR3 length is 14 residues. V dropped 3 bases and J dropped 0 bases, with 6 bases sitting between them. Germline V gene data show CDR1 as SGHDN and CDR2 as FVKESK. DNA of the CDR3: TGTGCCAGCAGCCATCTTCTAGCCAAAAACATTCAGTACTTC. Translating gives CASSHLLAKNIQYF.

The sample holds many counts of this clonotype. The CDR3 sequence: CASSWTGTGGSEQYF. CDR3 DNA sequence: TGCGCCAGCAGCTGGACCGGGACAGGGGGTTCCGAGCAGTACTTC. The chain combines TRBV5-1 with TRBJ2-7; 11 bases map to TRBD1. J lost 6 bases, V lost 3 bases, and 8 bases had no gene match. CDR3 size: 15 residues. Per germline, CDR1 SGHRS and CDR2 YFSETQ.

This clonotype was detected only a few times. The chain links TRBV20-1 to TRBJ2-1, with 12 bases fitting TRBD2. Germline V gene lookup returns CDR1 DFQATT and CDR2 SNEGSKA (reference sequence). The CDR3 runs to 17 residues. Trimming cost V 0 bases and J 8 bases; bases outside gene matches: 11. CDR3 loop: CSARDMTSGSGEDEQFF. The CDR3 nucleotides read TGCAGTGCTAGAGATATGACTAGCGGGAGTGGGGAAGATGAGCAGTTCTTC.

V usage is TRBV28 and J usage is TRBJ1-2; TRBD1 is a possible D gene (6 bases). The germline V and J ends were trimmed by 8 bases and 3 bases, with 25 bases remaining between them. CDR3 length: 17 residues. Germline values: CDR1 MDHEN, CDR2 SYDVKM. This CDR3 reads CASSVSPRRGGYYGYTF. For the CDR3, the DNA is TGTGCCAGCTCTGTCTCCCCGCGCAGGGGCGGTTACTATGGCTACACCTTC.

The chain couples TRBV18 to TRBJ1-2; D gene unclear. The germline V gene encodes CDR1 KGHSH and CDR2 LQKENI. Trimming took off 3 bases at V and 1 base at J, with 9 bases between the two ends. This CDR3 has 14 residues. CDR3 in DNA: TGTGCCAGCTCACCGGCCAGCTTTAACTATGGCTACACCTTC. As protein: CASSPASFNYGYTF.

This clonotype was counted at least ten times. The V gene is TRBV15, the J gene TRBJ2-1; D is perhaps TRBD1 (6 bases). Looked up from germline, CDR1 is LNHNV and CDR2 is YYDKDF (reference sequence). This CDR3 contains 14 residues. V shed 0 bases and J shed 3 bases, with 6 bases lying between them. The CDR3 here is CATSRDRGYNEQFF. The CDR3 DNA reads TGTGCCACCAGCAGAGACAGGGGCTACAATGAGCAGTTCTTC.

The rearrangement joins TRBV6-2 or TRBV6-3 to TRBJ2-2; weak D call: TRBD2 (5 bases). The CDR3 spans 12 residues. Trimming took 7 bases from V and 5 from J, leaving 8 bases between them. The germline gives CDR1 MNHEY, CDR2 SVGEGT. CDR3 residues: CASNRGTGELFF. The CDR3 bases are TGTGCCAGCAACCGCGGGACCGGGGAGCTGTTTTTT.

Only a few counts were recorded for this clonotype. The gene calls are TRBV19 and TRBJ2-1, with 7 bases aligning to TRBD1. This CDR3 comprises 16 residues. J gave up 13 bases and V 2 bases, and 17 bases lay outside the gene matches. Germline V gene sequence: CDR1 LNHDA, CDR2 SQIVND (reference sequence). CDR3 nucleotides: TGTGCCAGTAGTATACGACAGGGCTCAGCCCTTAGACAACAGTTCTTC. Its protein is CASSIRQGSALRQQFF.

The chain uses TRBV20-1 and TRBJ2-1; 8 bases are shared with TRBD2. The length of the CDR3 is 14 residues. Germline CDR1 reads DFQATT; CDR2 reads SNEGSKA (reference sequence). V dropped 3 bases and J dropped 4; count of bases not matched to a gene: 5. The CDR3 loop reads CSASVGLGYNEQFF. CDR3 nucleotide sequence: TGCAGTGCTAGTGTGGGACTAGGTTACAATGAGCAGTTCTTC.

The chain has TRBV7-9 and TRBJ2-3; 9 bases are a match to TRBD1. Germline CDR1 reads SEHNR; CDR2 reads FQNEAQ (reference sequence). V lost 7 bases to trimming and J lost 0 bases; unmatched junction nucleotides: 11. The CDR3 sequence is 17 residues long. The CDR3 sequence: CASTRPMDRGSTDTQYF. In nucleotides, the CDR3 is TGTGCCAGCACCCGACCCATGGACAGGGGAAGCACAGATACGCAGTATTTT.

The rearrangement links TRBV25-1 to TRBJ2-7; 8 bases agree with TRBD2. Germline CDR1 MGHDK, CDR2 SYGVNS. V lost 7 bases to trimming and J lost 4 bases; unmatched junction nucleotides: 6. The CDR3 sequence is 13 residues long. CDR3 loop: CASMKSGGYEQYF. The CDR3 DNA is TGTGCCAGCATGAAATCGGGAGGGTACGAGCAGTACTTC.